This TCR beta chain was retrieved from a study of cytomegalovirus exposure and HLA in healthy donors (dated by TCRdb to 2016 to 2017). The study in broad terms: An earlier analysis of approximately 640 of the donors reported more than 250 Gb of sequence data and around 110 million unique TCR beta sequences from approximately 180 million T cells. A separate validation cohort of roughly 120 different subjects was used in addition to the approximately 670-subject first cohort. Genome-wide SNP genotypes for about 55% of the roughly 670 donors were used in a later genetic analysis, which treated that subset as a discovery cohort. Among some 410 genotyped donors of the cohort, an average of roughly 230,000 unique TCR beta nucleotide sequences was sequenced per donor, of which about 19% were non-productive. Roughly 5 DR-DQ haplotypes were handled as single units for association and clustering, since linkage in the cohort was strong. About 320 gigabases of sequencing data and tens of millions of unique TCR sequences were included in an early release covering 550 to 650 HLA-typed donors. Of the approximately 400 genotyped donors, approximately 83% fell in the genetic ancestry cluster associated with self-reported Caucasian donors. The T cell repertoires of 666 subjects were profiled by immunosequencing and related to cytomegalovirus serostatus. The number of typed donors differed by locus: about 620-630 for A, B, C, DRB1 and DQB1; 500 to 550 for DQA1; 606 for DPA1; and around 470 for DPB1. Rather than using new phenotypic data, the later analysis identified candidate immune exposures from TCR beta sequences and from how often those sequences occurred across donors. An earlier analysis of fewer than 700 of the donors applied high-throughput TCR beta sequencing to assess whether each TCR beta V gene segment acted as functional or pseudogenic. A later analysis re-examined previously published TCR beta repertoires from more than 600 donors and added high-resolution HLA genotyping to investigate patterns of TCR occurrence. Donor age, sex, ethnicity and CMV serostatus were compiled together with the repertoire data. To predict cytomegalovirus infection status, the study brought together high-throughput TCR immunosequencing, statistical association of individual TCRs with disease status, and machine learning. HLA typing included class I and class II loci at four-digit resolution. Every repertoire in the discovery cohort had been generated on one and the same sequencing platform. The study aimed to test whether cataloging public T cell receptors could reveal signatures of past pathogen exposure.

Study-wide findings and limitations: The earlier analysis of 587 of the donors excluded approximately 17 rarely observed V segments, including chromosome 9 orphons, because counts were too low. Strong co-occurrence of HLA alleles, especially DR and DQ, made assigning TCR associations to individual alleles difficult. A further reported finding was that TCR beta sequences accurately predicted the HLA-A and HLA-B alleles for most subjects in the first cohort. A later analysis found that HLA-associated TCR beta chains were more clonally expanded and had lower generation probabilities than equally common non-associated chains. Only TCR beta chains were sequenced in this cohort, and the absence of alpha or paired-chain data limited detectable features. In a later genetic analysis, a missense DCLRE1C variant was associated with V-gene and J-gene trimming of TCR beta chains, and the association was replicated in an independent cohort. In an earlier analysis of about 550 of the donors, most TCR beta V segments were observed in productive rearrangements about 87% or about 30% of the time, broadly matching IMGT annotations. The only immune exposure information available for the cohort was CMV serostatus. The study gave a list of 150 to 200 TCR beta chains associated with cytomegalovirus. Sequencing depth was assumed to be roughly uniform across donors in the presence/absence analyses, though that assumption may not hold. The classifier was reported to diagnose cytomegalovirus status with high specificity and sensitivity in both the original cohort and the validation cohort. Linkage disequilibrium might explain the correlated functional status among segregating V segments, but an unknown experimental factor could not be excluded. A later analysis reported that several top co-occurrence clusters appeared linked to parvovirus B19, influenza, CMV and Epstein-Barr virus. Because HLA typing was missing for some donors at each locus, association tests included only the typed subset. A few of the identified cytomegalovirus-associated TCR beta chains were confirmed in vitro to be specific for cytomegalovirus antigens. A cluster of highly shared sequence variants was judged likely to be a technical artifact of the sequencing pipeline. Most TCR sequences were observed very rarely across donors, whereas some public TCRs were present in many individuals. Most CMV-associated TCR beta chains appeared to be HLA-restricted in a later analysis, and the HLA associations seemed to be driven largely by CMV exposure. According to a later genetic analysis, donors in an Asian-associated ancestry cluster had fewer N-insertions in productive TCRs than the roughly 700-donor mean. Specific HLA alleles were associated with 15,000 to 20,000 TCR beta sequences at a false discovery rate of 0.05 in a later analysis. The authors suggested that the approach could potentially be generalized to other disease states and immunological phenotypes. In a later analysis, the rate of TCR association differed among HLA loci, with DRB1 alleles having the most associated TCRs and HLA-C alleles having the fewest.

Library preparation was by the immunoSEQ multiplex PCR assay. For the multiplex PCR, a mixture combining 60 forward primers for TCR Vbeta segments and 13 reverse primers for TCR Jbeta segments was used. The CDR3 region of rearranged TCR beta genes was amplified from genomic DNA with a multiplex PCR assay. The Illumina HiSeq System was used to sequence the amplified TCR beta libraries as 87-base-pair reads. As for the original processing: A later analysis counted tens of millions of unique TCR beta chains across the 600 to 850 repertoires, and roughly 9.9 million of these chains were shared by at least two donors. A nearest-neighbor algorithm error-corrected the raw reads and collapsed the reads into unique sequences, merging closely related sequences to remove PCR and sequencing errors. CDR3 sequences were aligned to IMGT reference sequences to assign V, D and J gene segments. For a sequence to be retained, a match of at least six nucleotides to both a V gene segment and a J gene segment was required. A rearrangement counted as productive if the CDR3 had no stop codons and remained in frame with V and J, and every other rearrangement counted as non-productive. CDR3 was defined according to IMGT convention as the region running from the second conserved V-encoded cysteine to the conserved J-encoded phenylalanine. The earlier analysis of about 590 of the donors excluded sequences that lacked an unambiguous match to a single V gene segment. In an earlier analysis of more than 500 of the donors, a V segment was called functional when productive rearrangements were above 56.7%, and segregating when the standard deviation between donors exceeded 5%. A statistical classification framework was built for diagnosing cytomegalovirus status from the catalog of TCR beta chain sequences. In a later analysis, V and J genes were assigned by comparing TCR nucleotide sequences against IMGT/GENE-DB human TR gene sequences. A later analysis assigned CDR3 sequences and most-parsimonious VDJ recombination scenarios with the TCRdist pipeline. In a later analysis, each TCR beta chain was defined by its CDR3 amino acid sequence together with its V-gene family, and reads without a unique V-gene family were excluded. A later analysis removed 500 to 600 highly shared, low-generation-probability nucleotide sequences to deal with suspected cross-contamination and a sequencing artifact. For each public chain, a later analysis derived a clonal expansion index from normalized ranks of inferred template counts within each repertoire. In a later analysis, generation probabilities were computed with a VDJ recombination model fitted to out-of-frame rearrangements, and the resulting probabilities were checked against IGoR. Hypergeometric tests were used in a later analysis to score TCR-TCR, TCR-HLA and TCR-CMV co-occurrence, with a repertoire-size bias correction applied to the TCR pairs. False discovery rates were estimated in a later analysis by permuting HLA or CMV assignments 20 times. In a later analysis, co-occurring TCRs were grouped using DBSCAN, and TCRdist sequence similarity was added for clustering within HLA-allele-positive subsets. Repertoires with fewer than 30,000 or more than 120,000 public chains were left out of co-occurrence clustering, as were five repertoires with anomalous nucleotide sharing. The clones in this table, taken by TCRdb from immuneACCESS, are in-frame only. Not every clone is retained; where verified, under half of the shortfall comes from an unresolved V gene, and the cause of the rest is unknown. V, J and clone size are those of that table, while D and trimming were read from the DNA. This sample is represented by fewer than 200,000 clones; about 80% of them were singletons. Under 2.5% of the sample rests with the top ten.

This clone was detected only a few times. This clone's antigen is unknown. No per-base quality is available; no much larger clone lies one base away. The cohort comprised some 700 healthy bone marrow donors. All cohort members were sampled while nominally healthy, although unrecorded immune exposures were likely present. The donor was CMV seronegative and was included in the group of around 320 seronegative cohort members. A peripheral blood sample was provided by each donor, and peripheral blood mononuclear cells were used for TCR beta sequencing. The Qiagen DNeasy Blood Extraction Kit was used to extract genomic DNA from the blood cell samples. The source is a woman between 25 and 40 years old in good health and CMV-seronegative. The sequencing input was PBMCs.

The DNA sequence is as follows: TGTGCCAGCAGCTTAGAGGCGGCCATAATGAACACTGAAGCTTTCTTT. This sequence encodes CASSLEAAIMNTEAFF. The chain links TRBV11-3 with TRBJ1-1, with no confidently assigned D gene. From a lookup of the germline V gene, CDR1 and CDR2 are SGHNT and YENEEA. Trimming removed 0 bases from V and 0 bases from J, leaving 11 bases between the germline ends. The CDR3 runs 16 amino acids, cysteine and phenylalanine included. The read is trimmed to its CDR3 DNA, 48 bases read in frame from base 1.